This section outlines one T cell receptor beta chain sequence together with its context. Its antigen is unknown. The repertoire was sequenced with immunoSEQ multiplex PCR; TCRdb's copy has only in-frame clones and lacks some. The repertoire holds more than 85,000 clones, with around 90% as singletons. This entry is derived from a study of T cell responses to AZD1222 COVID-19 vaccine. Study-wide points: Donors were mostly white British, more females; clonal diversity possibly underestimated. Across spike, vaccine-associated CD4 TCRs were found, dominant at 160-218 and 743-854.

Germline V lookup: CDR1 MNHEY, CDR2 SVGAGI. The V segment lost 10 bases and the J segment 5 bases; nucleotides outside the gene matches: 12. The length of the CDR3 is 14 residues. This specimen consisted of peripheral blood, obtained on day 0 of AZD1222 vaccination. This sequence joins TRBV6-5 and TRBJ1-1, with 8 nucleotides matching TRBD1. This TCR derives from an adult in good health. CDR3 protein: CATLLRTGRTEAFF. In nucleotides, the CDR3 is TGTGCCACCCTACTTCGGACAGGGCGGACTGAAGCTTTCTTT.